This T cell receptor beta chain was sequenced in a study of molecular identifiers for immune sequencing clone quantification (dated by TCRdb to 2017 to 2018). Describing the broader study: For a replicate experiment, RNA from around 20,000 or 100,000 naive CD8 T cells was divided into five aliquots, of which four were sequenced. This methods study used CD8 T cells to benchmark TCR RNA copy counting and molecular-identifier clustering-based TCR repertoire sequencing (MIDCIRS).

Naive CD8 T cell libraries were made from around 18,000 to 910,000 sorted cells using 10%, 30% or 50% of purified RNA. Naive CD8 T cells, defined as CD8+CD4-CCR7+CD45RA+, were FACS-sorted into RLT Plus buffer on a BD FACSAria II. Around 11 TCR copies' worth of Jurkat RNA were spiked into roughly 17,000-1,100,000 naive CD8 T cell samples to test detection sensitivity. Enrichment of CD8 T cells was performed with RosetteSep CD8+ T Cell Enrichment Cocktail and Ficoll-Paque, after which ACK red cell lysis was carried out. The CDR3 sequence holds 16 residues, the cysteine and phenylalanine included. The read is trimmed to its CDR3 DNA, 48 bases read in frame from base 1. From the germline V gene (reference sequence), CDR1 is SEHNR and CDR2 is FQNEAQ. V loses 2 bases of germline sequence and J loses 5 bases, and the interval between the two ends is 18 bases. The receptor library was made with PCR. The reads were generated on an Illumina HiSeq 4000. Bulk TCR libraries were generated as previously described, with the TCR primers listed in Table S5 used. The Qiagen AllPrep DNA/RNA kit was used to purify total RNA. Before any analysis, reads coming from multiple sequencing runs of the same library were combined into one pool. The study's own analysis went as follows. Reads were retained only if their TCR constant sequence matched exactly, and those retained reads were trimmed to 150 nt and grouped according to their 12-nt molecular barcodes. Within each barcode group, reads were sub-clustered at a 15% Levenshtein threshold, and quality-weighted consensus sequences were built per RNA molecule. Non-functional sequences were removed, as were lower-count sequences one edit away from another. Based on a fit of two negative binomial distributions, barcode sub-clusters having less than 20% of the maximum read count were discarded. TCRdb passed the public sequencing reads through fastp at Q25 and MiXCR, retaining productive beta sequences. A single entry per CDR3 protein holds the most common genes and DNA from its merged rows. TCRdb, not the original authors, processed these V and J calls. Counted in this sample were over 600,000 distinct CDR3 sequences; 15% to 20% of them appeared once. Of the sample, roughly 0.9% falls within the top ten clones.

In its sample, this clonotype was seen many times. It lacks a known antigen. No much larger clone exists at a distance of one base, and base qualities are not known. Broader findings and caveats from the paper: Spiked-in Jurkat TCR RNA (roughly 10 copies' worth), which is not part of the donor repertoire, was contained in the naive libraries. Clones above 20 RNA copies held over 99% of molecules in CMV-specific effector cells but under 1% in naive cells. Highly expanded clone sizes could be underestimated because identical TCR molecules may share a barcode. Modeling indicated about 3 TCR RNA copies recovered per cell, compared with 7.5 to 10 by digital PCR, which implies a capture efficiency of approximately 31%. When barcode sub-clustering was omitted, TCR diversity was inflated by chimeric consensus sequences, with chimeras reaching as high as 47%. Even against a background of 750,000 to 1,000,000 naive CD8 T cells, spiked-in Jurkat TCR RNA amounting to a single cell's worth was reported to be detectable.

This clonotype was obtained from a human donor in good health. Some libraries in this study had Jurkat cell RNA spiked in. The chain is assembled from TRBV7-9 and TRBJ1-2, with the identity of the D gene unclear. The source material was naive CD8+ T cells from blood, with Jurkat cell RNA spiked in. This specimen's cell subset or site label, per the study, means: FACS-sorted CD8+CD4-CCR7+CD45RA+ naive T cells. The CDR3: CASSLTTQQSSYGYTF. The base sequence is TGTGCCAGCAGCTTAACGACCCAACAATCGTCTTATGGCTACACCTTC.